The clone carrying this T cell receptor beta chain occurred a few times. Its antigen is still unknown. TCRdb re-called the 5' RACE reads with MiXCR, one entry per CDR3 protein. Of nearly 250,000 distinct CDR3 sequences listed, over 15% are singletons. V lost 1 base, J lost 10 bases, and 22 bases lay in between. CDR1 MGHRA and CDR2 YSYEKL come from the germline V gene. This CDR3 is built from 16 residues. This sample is part of a study of T-cell memory formation after mild COVID-19. Study outcomes and limitations: Contracting clones localized mainly to CM and EM when CD4+ and mainly to EMRA when CD8+.

The clonotype was recovered from an adult woman who had mild COVID-19 (a few samples of this study predate the infection). Cell type and time point are not known. The V call is TRBV4-1, the J call TRBJ1-2; the D is unclear. Specimen: PBMCs or a T cell subset sorted from them (not recorded which). The CDR3 sequence: CASSQVKGRVPRDYTF. For the CDR3, the DNA is TGCGCCAGCAGCCAAGTGAAAGGGAGAGTACCCCGTGACTACACCTTC.